This T cell receptor (beta chain) was sequenced during a study of blood T cells in healthy people across ages. Study information: In model experiments, template switching was able to capture about one barcoded beta molecule for every two T cells that were present.

Sample donors were healthy Caucasian individuals that came from Russia, aged roughly 6 to 100. A second PCR, run for about 7 to 11 cycles, used a sample-barcoded 5' primer plus a J-beta primer mix. From the 5' RACE reads, TCRdb called clonotypes with MiXCR, one entry per CDR3 protein. The table records about 1 million distinct CDR3 sequences, approximately 25% of them present only once. The V segment lost 0 bases and the J segment 3 bases; nucleotides outside the gene matches: 10. From germline, CDR1 is MGHRA and CDR2 YSYEKL. There are 17 residues in the CDR3. This same sample was also taken into another study, of T cells of mothers and their children.

This TCR came from a girl aged 2-10 years in good health. The sequenced sample consisted of blood. The chain has TRBV4-1 and TRBJ1-2; 7 nucleotides match TRBD1. CDR3 DNA sequence: TGCGCCAGCAGCCAAGAAGAGGGAGGGGGCCCTTACTATGGCTACACCTTC. Its protein is CASSQEEGGGPYYGYTF.